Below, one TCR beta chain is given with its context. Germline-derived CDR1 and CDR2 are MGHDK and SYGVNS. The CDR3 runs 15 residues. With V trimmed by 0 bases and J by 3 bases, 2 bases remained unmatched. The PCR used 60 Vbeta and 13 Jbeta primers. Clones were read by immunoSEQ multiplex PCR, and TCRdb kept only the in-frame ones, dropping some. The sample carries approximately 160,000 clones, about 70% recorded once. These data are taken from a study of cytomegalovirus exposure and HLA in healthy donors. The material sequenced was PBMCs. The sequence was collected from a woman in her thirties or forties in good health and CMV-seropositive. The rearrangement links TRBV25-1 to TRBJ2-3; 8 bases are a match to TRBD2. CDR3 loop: CASSEYAGGTDTQYF. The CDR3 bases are TGTGCCAGCAGTGAATACGCGGGGGGAACAGATACGCAGTATTTT.